The source of this T cell receptor (beta chain) is a study of blood T cell repertoires in COVID-19. The wider study: PBMCs, B-cell-depleted T cells, or T cells were the source of the cDNA or gDNA that made up the material.

Germline V lookup: CDR1 SGDLS, CDR2 YYNGEE. The CDR3 runs to 15 residues. V lost 3 bases and J 0 bases, leaving 10 bases between the germline ends. Only in-frame clones appear in the TCRdb table, and some are missing; sequencing was by immunoSEQ multiplex PCR. This sample has about 250,000 clones; approximately 85% occur once, and the top ten carry 5% to 7%. The sample consisted of peripheral blood. The clonotype originates from a woman of 80 years or more with COVID-19, enrolled during active disease. The chain recombines TRBV9 with TRBJ2-1, with a weak D call TRBD2 (6 bases). The CDR3 here is CASSDAGSSYNEQFF. The CDR3 region has the DNA TGTGCCAGCAGCGACGCCGGGAGCTCCTACAATGAGCAGTTCTTC. Based on the CDR3 plus reference TRBV9 and TRBJ2-1, the full variable domain is DSGVTQTPKHLITATGQRVTLRCSPRSGDLSVYWYQQSLDQGLQFLIQYYNGEERAKGNILERFSAQQFPDLHSELNLSSLELGDSALYFCASSDAGSSYNEQFFGPGTRLTVL.